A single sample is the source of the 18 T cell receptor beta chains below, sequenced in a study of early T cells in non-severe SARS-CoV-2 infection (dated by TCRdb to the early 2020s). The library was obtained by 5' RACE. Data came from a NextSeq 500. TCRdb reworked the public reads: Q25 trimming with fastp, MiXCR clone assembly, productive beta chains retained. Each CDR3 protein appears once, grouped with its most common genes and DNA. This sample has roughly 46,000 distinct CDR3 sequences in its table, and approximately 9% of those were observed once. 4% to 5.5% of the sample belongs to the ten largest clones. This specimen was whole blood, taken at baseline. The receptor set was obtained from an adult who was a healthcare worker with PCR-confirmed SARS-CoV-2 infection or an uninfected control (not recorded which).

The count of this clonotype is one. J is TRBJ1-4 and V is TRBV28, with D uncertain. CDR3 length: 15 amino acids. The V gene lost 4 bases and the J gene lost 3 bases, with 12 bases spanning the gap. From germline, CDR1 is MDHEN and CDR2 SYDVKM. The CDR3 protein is CASSSPQIPNEKLFF. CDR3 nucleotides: TGTGCCAGCAGTTCTCCGCAGATCCCTAATGAAAAACTGTTTTTT.

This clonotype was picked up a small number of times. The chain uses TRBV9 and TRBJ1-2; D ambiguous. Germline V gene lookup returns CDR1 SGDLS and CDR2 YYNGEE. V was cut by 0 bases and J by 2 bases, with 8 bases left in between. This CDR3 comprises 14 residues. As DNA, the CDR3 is TGTGCCAGCAGCGTAGATTTACAGAACTATGGCTACACCTTC. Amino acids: CASSVDLQNYGYTF.

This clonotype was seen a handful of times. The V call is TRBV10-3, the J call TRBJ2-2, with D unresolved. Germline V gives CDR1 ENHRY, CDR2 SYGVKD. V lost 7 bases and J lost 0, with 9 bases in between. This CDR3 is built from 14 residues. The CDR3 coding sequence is TGTGCCATCAACGAGCGACCGAACACCGGGGAGCTGTTTTTT. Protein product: CAINERPNTGELFF.

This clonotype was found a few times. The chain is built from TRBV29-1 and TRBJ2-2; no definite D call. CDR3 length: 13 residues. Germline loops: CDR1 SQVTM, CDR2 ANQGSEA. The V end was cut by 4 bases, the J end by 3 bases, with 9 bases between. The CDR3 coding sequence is TGCAGCGTTGGTCTAGAGGACACCGGGGAGCTGTTTTTT. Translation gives CSVGLEDTGELFF.

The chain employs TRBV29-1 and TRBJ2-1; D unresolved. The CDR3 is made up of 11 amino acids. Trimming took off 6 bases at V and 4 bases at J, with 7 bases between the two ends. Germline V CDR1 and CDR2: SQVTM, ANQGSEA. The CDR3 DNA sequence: TGCAGCGTGTACCGGTACAATGAGCAGTTCTTC. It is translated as CSVYRYNEQFF.

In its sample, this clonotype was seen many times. CDR3 nucleotides: TGTGCCAGCAGCGTAGCTCCCAGGCAGTTTCACGAGCAGTACTTC. This sequence encodes CASSVAPRQFHEQYF. The chain couples TRBV9 to TRBJ2-7; D ambiguous. Between the trimmed V and J ends, which lost 0 bases and 5 bases, there was a span of 15 bases. CDR1 is SGDLS and CDR2 is YYNGEE in the germline V gene. The CDR3 sequence is 15 residues long.

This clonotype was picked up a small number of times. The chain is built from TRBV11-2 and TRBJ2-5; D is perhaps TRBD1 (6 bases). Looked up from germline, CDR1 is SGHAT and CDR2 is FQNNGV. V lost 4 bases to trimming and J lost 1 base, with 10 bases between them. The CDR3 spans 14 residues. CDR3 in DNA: TGTGCCAGCAGCTCTACAGGGTCCCAAGAGACCCAGTACTTC. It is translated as CASSSTGSQETQYF.

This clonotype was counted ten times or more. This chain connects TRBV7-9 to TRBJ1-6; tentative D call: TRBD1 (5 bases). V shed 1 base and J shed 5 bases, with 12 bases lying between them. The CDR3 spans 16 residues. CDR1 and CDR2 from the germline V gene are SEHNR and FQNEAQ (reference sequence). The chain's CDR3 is CASSLVGTANNSPLHF. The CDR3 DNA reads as TGTGCCAGCAGCTTAGTTGGGACGGCGAATAATTCACCCCTCCACTTT. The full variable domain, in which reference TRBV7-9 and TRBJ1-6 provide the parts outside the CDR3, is DTGVSQNPRHKITKRGQNVTFRCDPISEHNRLYWYRQTLGQGPEFLTYFQNEAQLEKSRLLSDRFSAERPKGSFSTLEIQRTEQGDSAMYLCASSLVGTANNSPLHFGNGTRLTVT.

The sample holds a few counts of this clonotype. As DNA, the CDR3 is TGTGCCATCAGGCGAGGGCAGACTAGCGGATATAATGAGCAGTTCTTC. It specifies CAIRRGQTSGYNEQFF. The genes are TRBV10-3 and TRBJ2-1, with 9 bases that match TRBD2. The CDR3 runs to 16 residues. The germline gives CDR1 ENHRY, CDR2 SYGVKD. Unmatched junction bases numbered 13, after V lost 6 bases and J lost 7 bases.

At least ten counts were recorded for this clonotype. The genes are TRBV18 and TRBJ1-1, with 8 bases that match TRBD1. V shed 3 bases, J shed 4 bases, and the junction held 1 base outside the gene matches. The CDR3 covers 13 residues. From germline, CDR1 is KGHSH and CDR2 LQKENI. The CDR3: CASSPTGGTEAFF. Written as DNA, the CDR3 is TGTGCCAGCTCACCTACAGGGGGCACTGAAGCTTTCTTT.

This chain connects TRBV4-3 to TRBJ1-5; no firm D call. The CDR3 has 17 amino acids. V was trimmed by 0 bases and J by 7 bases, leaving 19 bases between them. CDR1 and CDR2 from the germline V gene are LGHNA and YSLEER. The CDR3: CASSQDPGLPAGQPQHF. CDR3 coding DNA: TGCGCCAGCAGCCAAGACCCCGGACTCCCTGCGGGACAGCCCCAGCATTTT.

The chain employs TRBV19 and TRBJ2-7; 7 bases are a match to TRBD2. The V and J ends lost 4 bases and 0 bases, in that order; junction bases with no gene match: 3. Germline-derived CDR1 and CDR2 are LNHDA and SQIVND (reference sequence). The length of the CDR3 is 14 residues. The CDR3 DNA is TGTGCCAGTAGTAGCGGGGGAAGCTCCTACGAGCAGTACTTC. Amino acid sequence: CASSSGGSSYEQYF.

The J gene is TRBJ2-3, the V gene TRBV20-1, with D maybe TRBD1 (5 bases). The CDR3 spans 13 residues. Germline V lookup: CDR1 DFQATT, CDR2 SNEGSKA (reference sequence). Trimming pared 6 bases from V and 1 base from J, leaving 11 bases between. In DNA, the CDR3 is TGCAGTGCGGCCGACAGCCGCACAGATACGCAGTATTTT. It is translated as CSAADSRTDTQYF.

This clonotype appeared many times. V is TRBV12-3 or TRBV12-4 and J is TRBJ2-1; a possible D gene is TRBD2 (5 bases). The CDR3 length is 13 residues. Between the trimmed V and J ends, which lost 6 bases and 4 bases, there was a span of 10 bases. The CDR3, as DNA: TGTGCCAGCAGAACGAGGGAGTACAATGAGCAGTTCTTC. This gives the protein CASRTREYNEQFF.

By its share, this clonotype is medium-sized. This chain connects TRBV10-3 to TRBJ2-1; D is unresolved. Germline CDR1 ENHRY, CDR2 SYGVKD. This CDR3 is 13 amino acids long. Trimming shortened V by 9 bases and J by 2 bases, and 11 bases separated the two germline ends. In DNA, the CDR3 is TGTGCCATGAGGACCGATGCCTACAATGAGCAGTTCTTC. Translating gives CAMRTDAYNEQFF.

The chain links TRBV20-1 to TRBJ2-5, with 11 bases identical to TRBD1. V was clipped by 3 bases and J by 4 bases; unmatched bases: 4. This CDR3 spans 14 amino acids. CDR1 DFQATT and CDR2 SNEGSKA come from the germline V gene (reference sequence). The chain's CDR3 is CSASRTGGSETQYF. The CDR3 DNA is TGCAGTGCTAGCCGGACAGGGGGCTCAGAGACCCAGTACTTC.

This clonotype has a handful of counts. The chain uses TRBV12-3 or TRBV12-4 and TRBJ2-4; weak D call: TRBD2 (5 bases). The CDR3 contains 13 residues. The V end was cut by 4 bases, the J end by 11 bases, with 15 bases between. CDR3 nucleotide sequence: TGTGCCAGCAGTTCCCTTCTAGGAGGTCTTCAGTACTTC. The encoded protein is CASSSLLGGLQYF.

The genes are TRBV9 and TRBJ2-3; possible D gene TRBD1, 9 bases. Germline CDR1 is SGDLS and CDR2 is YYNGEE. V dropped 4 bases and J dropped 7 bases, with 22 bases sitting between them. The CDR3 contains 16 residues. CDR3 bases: TGTGCCAGCAGCCCAAGCGGGGGACAGGGTTTTAATACGCAGTATTTT. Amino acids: CASSPSGGQGFNTQYF.